This TCR beta chain was documented in a study of Graves' ophthalmopathy and Graves' hyperthyroidism. Study outcomes and limitations: In predicting ophthalmopathy progression, the model reached around 66% sensitivity and 72.22% specificity.

This clonotype was found once. Its antigen remains unidentified. The authors amplified TCR beta CDR3 regions from RNA transcripts. The first round was an RT-PCR with HTBI primers, and the second round was a multiplex PCR. In TCRdb, the multiplex PCR reads were re-called with MiXCR into one record per CDR3 protein. The sample has 900,000 to 1,200,000 distinct CDR3 sequences; about 35% are singletons. After removal of 10 bases from V and 6 bases from J, the junction contained 18 bases not matched to a gene. CDR1 is ENHRY and CDR2 is SYGVKD in the germline V gene. The CDR3 contains 15 residues. The sample taken for sequencing was peripheral blood or thyroid tissue (not recorded which). This TCR was recovered from an adult man with Graves' hyperthyroidism. The J gene is TRBJ2-7, the V gene TRBV10-3, with 7 bases matching TRBD1. The CDR3 DNA follows: TGTGCCACCAGCCCGGGACAGTTATTGTCGTTCGAGCAGTACTTC. Protein sequence: CATSPGQLLSFEQYF.